This is a list of T cell receptor beta chains from one sample in a study of blood T cell repertoires in COVID-19. Sequenced by immunoSEQ multiplex PCR; TCRdb stores in-frame clones only, minus some. The sample records some 300,000 clones, nearly 90% being singletons. What was sequenced was PBMCs or T cells enriched from blood (not recorded which). The receptors were sampled from a woman in her late teens or twenties with acute COVID-19. Each CDR3 is given with its conserved first and last residue. Clone size is not always given. Where it is, it says once, few, many or a class for expanded clones.

v_call clone_size cdr3_aa
TRBV29-1 . CSVAGRPSTDTQYF
TRBV18 . CASSPPGGEPANTEAFF
TRBV10-3 . CAIRTAGATEAFF
TRBV30 . CAWRSTDLRQGAERTEAFF
TRBV7-9 once CASSLIWTSGIGTDTQYF
TRBV6-5 . CASSQRQGALDGYTF
TRBV9 few CASSGQTNTGELFF
TRBV28 few CASREYYEQYF
TRBV6-5 . CASSYDSRNYGYTF
TRBV3-1/TRBV3-2 . CASRAGWEQYF
TRBV6-5 . CAARGSTEAFF
TRBV5-5 . CASSLAPAGESETQYF
TRBV19 . CASMPGQGPLNTEAFF
TRBV19 . CASAGTREDEQFF
TRBV27 . CASSLPGEGGTYEQYF
TRBV7-9 . CASSPPGQLRGSYEQYF